The rows below give T cell receptor beta chains drawn from one sample of a study of T cells in Graves' hyperthyroidism and ophthalmopathy. MiXCR, run by TCRdb on the multiplex PCR reads, gives a single entry per CDR3 protein. Of around 580,000 distinct CDR3 sequences listed, roughly a sixth are singletons. The material sequenced was blood. All receptors come from a woman aged 18-29 years with Graves' hyperthyroidism. Both conserved end residues are part of each CDR3. The D gene is left open where the match is weak. Part of the rows lack a size; the others show once, few, many or a class for expanded clones.

v_call: TRBV30
cdr3_length: 15
clone_size: many
d_call: -
j_call: TRBJ2-1
cdr3_aa: CAWSVDSYSYNEQFF
cdr3_nt: TGTGCCTGGAGTGTAGACAGTTACTCCTACAATGAGCAGTTCTTC

v_call: TRBV6-2/TRBV6-3
cdr3_length: 16
clone_size: -
d_call: -
j_call: TRBJ1-5
cdr3_aa: CASSYSRDGRNQPQHF
cdr3_nt: TGTGCCAGCAGTTACTCACGAGACGGGCGCAATCAGCCCCAGCATTTT

v_call: TRBV20-1
cdr3_length: 15
clone_size: many
d_call: -
j_call: TRBJ2-5
cdr3_aa: CSARDGQGAQETQYF
cdr3_nt: TGCAGTGCTAGAGATGGGCAGGGCGCCCAAGAGACCCAGTACTTC

v_call: TRBV18
cdr3_length: 13
clone_size: many
d_call: -
j_call: TRBJ1-1
cdr3_aa: CASSPGGLAEAFF
cdr3_nt: TGTGCCAGCTCACCGGGGGGTCTGGCTGAAGCTTTCTTT

v_call: TRBV3-1
cdr3_length: 15
clone_size: few
d_call: -
j_call: TRBJ2-5
cdr3_aa: CASSREAGRGETQYF
cdr3_nt: TGTGCCAGCAGCCGAGAAGCCGGGAGAGGAGAGACCCAGTACTTC

v_call: TRBV7-9
cdr3_length: 13
clone_size: -
d_call: TRBD2
j_call: TRBJ2-1
cdr3_aa: CASSSASGNEQFF
cdr3_nt: TGTGCCAGCAGCTCCGCTAGCGGGAATGAGCAGTTCTTC

v_call: TRBV5-1
cdr3_length: 13
clone_size: many
d_call: -
j_call: TRBJ2-1
cdr3_aa: CASSESGVNEQFF
cdr3_nt: TGCGCCAGCAGCGAAAGCGGAGTCAATGAGCAGTTCTTC

v_call: TRBV12-3/TRBV12-4
cdr3_length: 13
clone_size: -
d_call: -
j_call: TRBJ1-5
cdr3_aa: CASSLNGLGPQHF
cdr3_nt: TGTGCCAGCAGCCTGAACGGACTAGGGCCCCAGCATTTT

v_call: TRBV12-5
cdr3_length: 18
clone_size: -
d_call: -
j_call: TRBJ2-1
cdr3_aa: CASGLIQSGRVVYNEQFF
cdr3_nt: TGTGCTAGTGGTTTGATCCAATCCGGGAGAGTGGTCTACAATGAGCAGTTCTTC

v_call: TRBV20-1
cdr3_length: 11
clone_size: many
d_call: -
j_call: TRBJ2-5
cdr3_aa: CSAITQETQYF
cdr3_nt: TGCAGTGCTATTACGCAAGAGACCCAGTACTTC

v_call: TRBV6-2/TRBV6-3
cdr3_length: 15
clone_size: -
d_call: TRBD1
j_call: TRBJ1-5
cdr3_aa: CASRQTGGMDQPQHF
cdr3_nt: TGTGCCAGCAGGCAGACAGGGGGGATGGATCAGCCCCAGCATTTT

v_call: TRBV27
cdr3_length: 15
clone_size: few
d_call: -
j_call: TRBJ2-4
cdr3_aa: CASSSQTFAKNIQYF
cdr3_nt: TGTGCCAGCAGTTCCCAGACCTTTGCCAAAAACATTCAGTACTTC

v_call: TRBV12-3/TRBV12-4
cdr3_length: 15
clone_size: many
d_call: -
j_call: TRBJ1-1
cdr3_aa: CASSLAGEGGTEAFF
cdr3_nt: TGTGCCAGCAGTTTAGCGGGGGAAGGGGGCACTGAAGCTTTCTTT

v_call: TRBV12-3/TRBV12-4
cdr3_length: 17
clone_size: few
d_call: -
j_call: TRBJ2-3
cdr3_aa: CASSLIVGRGSTDTQYF
cdr3_nt: TGTGCCAGCAGTTTAATCGTAGGGCGGGGTAGCACAGATACGCAGTATTTT

v_call: TRBV5-5
cdr3_length: 13
clone_size: -
d_call: -
j_call: TRBJ2-7
cdr3_aa: CAISAGTSDEQYF
cdr3_nt: TGTGCCATCAGTGCGGGGACAAGCGACGAGCAGTACTTC

v_call: TRBV18
cdr3_length: 14
clone_size: many
d_call: -
j_call: TRBJ2-7
cdr3_aa: CASSPRTVTYEQYF
cdr3_nt: TGTGCCAGCTCACCGAGGACGGTCACCTACGAGCAGTACTTC

v_call: TRBV7-9
cdr3_length: 13
clone_size: many
d_call: -
j_call: TRBJ2-5
cdr3_aa: CASSLVQGETQYF
cdr3_nt: TGTGCCAGCAGCTTAGTTCAGGGGGAGACCCAGTACTTC

v_call: TRBV10-1
cdr3_length: 15
clone_size: few
d_call: TRBD1
j_call: TRBJ2-1
cdr3_aa: CASSGGQNRWDEQFF
cdr3_nt: TGCGCCAGCAGTGGGGGACAGAATCGATGGGATGAGCAGTTCTTC

v_call: TRBV10-1
cdr3_length: 13
clone_size: few
d_call: -
j_call: TRBJ1-3
cdr3_aa: CASSESGGNTIYF
cdr3_nt: TGCGCCAGCAGTGAGTCCGGCGGAAACACCATATATTTT

v_call: TRBV27
cdr3_length: 16
clone_size: few
d_call: TRBD2
j_call: TRBJ2-3
cdr3_aa: CASSPTSSGSTDTQYF
cdr3_nt: TGTGCCAGCAGTCCAACCTCTAGCGGCAGCACAGATACGCAGTATTTT

v_call: TRBV7-2
cdr3_length: 14
clone_size: few
d_call: -
j_call: TRBJ1-1
cdr3_aa: CASSTYSPDSEAFF
cdr3_nt: TGTGCCAGCAGCACTTACTCCCCAGACAGTGAAGCTTTCTTT

v_call: TRBV18
cdr3_length: 18
clone_size: -
d_call: TRBD2
j_call: TRBJ2-1
cdr3_aa: CASSPPGARGRSYNEQFF
cdr3_nt: TGTGCCAGCTCACCCCCCGGTGCGCGGGGGAGGTCCTACAATGAGCAGTTCTTC

v_call: TRBV12-3/TRBV12-4
cdr3_length: 14
clone_size: many
d_call: -
j_call: TRBJ2-7
cdr3_aa: CASSPPGPVYEQYF
cdr3_nt: TGTGCCAGCAGCCCACCGGGCCCGGTCTACGAGCAGTACTTC

v_call: TRBV6-5
cdr3_length: 11
clone_size: -
d_call: -
j_call: TRBJ1-5
cdr3_aa: CAIVGRKPQHF
cdr3_nt: TGTGCCATAGTCGGACGGAAGCCCCAGCATTTT

v_call: TRBV9
cdr3_length: 12
clone_size: -
d_call: -
j_call: TRBJ1-4
cdr3_aa: CASSPTQGKLFF
cdr3_nt: TGTGCCAGCAGCCCCACGCAAGGAAAACTGTTTTTT

v_call: TRBV15
cdr3_length: 15
clone_size: -
d_call: -
j_call: TRBJ1-2
cdr3_aa: CATSSGLGRGYGYTF
cdr3_nt: TGTGCCACCAGCTCAGGGCTAGGAAGAGGCTATGGCTACACCTTC

v_call: TRBV6-6
cdr3_length: 16
clone_size: few
d_call: TRBD2
j_call: TRBJ2-1
cdr3_aa: CASSYPGLAGYNEQFF
cdr3_nt: TGTGCCAGCAGTTACCCTGGACTAGCGGGCTACAATGAGCAGTTCTTC

v_call: TRBV6-6
cdr3_length: 14
clone_size: many
d_call: -
j_call: TRBJ1-1
cdr3_aa: CASSYGTVNTEAFF
cdr3_nt: TGTGCCAGCAGTTACGGTACGGTGAACACTGAAGCTTTCTTT

v_call: TRBV11-2
cdr3_length: 13
clone_size: -
d_call: -
j_call: TRBJ2-3
cdr3_aa: CANSPGYGGTQYF
cdr3_nt: TGTGCCAACAGCCCGGGATATGGGGGTACGCAGTATTTT

v_call: TRBV25-1
cdr3_length: 13
clone_size: once
d_call: -
j_call: TRBJ2-1
cdr3_aa: CASSEAVGNEQFF
cdr3_nt: TGTGCCAGCAGTGAGGCGGTGGGGAATGAGCAGTTCTTC

v_call: TRBV7-9
cdr3_length: 15
clone_size: many
d_call: TRBD1
j_call: TRBJ2-7
cdr3_aa: CASSYGQGGSYEQYF
cdr3_nt: TGTGCCAGCAGCTACGGACAGGGGGGCTCCTACGAGCAGTACTTC

v_call: TRBV9
cdr3_length: 13
clone_size: -
d_call: -
j_call: TRBJ1-3
cdr3_aa: CASSLNQRNTIYF
cdr3_nt: TGTGCCAGCAGCCTAAATCAGAGAAACACCATATATTTT

v_call: TRBV6-1
cdr3_length: 16
clone_size: -
d_call: TRBD2
j_call: TRBJ2-3
cdr3_aa: CASSHQTSGRTDTQYF
cdr3_nt: TGTGCCAGCAGCCACCAGACTAGCGGGAGGACAGATACGCAGTATTTT

v_call: TRBV2
cdr3_length: 16
clone_size: -
d_call: -
j_call: TRBJ2-2
cdr3_aa: CASNVETRGSGGELFF
cdr3_nt: TGTGCCAGCAATGTCGAGACTAGAGGCTCCGGCGGGGAGCTGTTTTTT

v_call: TRBV20-1
cdr3_length: 12
clone_size: many
d_call: -
j_call: TRBJ1-1
cdr3_aa: CSARDQETEAFF
cdr3_nt: TGCAGTGCTAGAGATCAGGAGACTGAAGCTTTCTTT

v_call: TRBV7-9
cdr3_length: 12
clone_size: many
d_call: -
j_call: TRBJ2-7
cdr3_aa: CASSSESYEQYF
cdr3_nt: TGTGCCAGCAGCTCAGAGTCCTACGAGCAGTACTTC

v_call: TRBV7-2
cdr3_length: 15
clone_size: few
d_call: -
j_call: TRBJ2-3
cdr3_aa: CASSSEGTPRDTQYF
cdr3_nt: TGTGCCAGCAGCTCGGAAGGGACCCCAAGGGATACGCAGTATTTT

v_call: TRBV20-1
cdr3_length: 15
clone_size: few
d_call: TRBD2
j_call: TRBJ2-2
cdr3_aa: CSARGGLAGTGELFF
cdr3_nt: TGCAGTGCTAGAGGGGGACTAGCGGGAACCGGGGAGCTGTTTTTT

v_call: TRBV7-3
cdr3_length: 13
clone_size: many
d_call: -
j_call: TRBJ1-1
cdr3_aa: CASSLLGNTEAFF
cdr3_nt: TGTGCCAGCAGCTTACTGGGGAACACTGAAGCTTTCTTT

v_call: TRBV20-1
cdr3_length: 16
clone_size: many
d_call: TRBD1
j_call: TRBJ1-1
cdr3_aa: CSARVATGVMNTEAFF
cdr3_nt: TGCAGTGCTCGAGTGGCAACAGGGGTCATGAACACTGAAGCTTTCTTT

v_call: TRBV5-1
cdr3_length: 16
clone_size: -
d_call: -
j_call: TRBJ2-7
cdr3_aa: CASSSLGRQPYGEQYF
cdr3_nt: TGCGCCAGCAGCTCCCTAGGACGGCAGCCCTACGGTGAGCAGTACTTC

v_call: TRBV12-3/TRBV12-4
cdr3_length: 14
clone_size: many
d_call: -
j_call: TRBJ1-1
cdr3_aa: CASSLELSDTEAFF
cdr3_nt: TGTGCCAGCAGTTTGGAACTATCGGACACTGAAGCTTTCTTT

v_call: TRBV27
cdr3_length: 15
clone_size: few
d_call: TRBD1
j_call: TRBJ2-1
cdr3_aa: CASSLLGQASNEQFF
cdr3_nt: TGTGCCAGCAGTTTATTGGGACAGGCTAGCAATGAGCAGTTCTTC

v_call: TRBV6-2/TRBV6-3
cdr3_length: 16
clone_size: few
d_call: -
j_call: TRBJ2-7
cdr3_aa: CASSYSPVDSFYEQYF
cdr3_nt: TGTGCCAGCAGTTACTCACCCGTGGACAGCTTCTACGAGCAGTACTTC

v_call: TRBV27
cdr3_length: 15
clone_size: few
d_call: -
j_call: TRBJ2-7
cdr3_aa: CASSPGLGPSYEQYF
cdr3_nt: TGTGCCAGCAGTCCAGGCCTGGGGCCTTCCTACGAGCAGTACTTC